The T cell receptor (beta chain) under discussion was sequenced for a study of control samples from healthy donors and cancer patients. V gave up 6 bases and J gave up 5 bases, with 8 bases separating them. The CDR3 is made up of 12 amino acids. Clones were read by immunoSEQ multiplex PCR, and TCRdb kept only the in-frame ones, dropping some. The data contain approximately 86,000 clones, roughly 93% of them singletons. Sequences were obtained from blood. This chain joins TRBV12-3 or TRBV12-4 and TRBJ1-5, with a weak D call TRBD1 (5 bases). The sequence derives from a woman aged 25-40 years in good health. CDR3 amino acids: CASRQGYQPQHF. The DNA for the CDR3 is TGTGCCAGCAGGCAGGGTTATCAGCCCCAGCATTTT.